This record concerns one T cell receptor beta chain sequence. Its cognate antigen is unknown. The sample belongs to a study of graft-versus-host responses after intestinal transplantation. Broader study findings: Declining HvG levels early post-transplant were linked to peak circulating GvH clone levels.

The protocol was immunoSEQ multiplex PCR, while the TCRdb copy is restricted to in-frame clones and leaves out a portion. In the table there are around 25,000 clones, approximately 85% of which are singletons. Trimming removed 0 bases at V and 9 bases at J, with 12 bases between. Germline V gene data show CDR1 as MNHEY and CDR2 as SVGAGI. This CDR3 contains 14 residues. The chain joins TRBV6-5 to TRBJ2-1; TRBD2 is a possible D gene (6 bases). This TCR was recovered from a human patient who received an intestinal transplant, so some T cells may come from the graft donor. The sample here was PBMCs, taken approximately 450 days after intestinal transplant. The chain's CDR3 is CASSYSRSGVEQFF. As DNA, the CDR3 is TGTGCCAGCAGTTACTCTAGATCGGGGGTTGAGCAGTTCTTC.